This passage covers 3 T cell receptor beta chains from one sample sequenced in a study of cytomegalovirus exposure and HLA in healthy donors. 13 Jbeta primers and 60 Vbeta primers were used for the PCR. Assay used: immunoSEQ multiplex PCR; TCRdb lists only in-frame clones, some missing. Among about 140,000 clones listed, roughly 79% were seen once. The sequenced sample consisted of PBMCs. The receptors were gathered from a man aged 25-40 years in good health and CMV-seropositive.

The chain couples TRBV19 to TRBJ2-7, with 9 bases that match TRBD1. The CDR3 runs 14 residues. With V trimmed by 5 bases and J by 2 bases, 4 bases remained unmatched. The germline V gene has CDR1 LNHDA and CDR2 SQIVND (reference sequence). The CDR3 nucleotides are TGTGCCAGTAGTTGGGGGACAGGGACCTACGAGCAGTACTTC. Translating gives CASSWGTGTYEQYF.

The V and J genes are TRBV2 and TRBJ1-2; 7 bases fit TRBD1. The length of the CDR3 is 13 residues. Germline V lookup: CDR1 SNHLY, CDR2 FYNNEI. V dropped 10 bases and J dropped 6; count of bases not matched to a gene: 11. For the CDR3, the DNA is TGTGCCACCCTAGGGGGCAGGGACGATGGCTACACCTTC. Translating it yields CATLGGRDDGYTF.

The chain uses TRBV7-2 and TRBJ2-3; perhaps TRBD1 as D (5 bases). V was clipped by 4 bases and J by 1 base, with 12 bases between them. The germline gives CDR1 SGHTA, CDR2 FQGNSA. The CDR3 is made up of 15 amino acids. For the CDR3, the DNA is TGTGCCAGCAGCTCGTATTTGACAGGCACAGATACGCAGTATTTT. Amino acids: CASSSYLTGTDTQYF.